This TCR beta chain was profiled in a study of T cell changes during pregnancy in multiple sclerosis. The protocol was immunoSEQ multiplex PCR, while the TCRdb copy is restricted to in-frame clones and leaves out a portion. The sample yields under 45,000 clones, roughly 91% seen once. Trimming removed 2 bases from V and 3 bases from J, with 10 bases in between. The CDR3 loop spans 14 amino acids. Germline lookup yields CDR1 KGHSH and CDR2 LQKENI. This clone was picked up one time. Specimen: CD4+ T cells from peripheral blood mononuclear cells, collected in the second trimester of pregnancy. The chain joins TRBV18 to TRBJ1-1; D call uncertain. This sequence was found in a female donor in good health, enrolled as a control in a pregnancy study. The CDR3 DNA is TGTGCCAGCTCACCAAAATTCGGGGACACTGAAGCTTTCTTT. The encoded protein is CASSPKFGDTEAFF.